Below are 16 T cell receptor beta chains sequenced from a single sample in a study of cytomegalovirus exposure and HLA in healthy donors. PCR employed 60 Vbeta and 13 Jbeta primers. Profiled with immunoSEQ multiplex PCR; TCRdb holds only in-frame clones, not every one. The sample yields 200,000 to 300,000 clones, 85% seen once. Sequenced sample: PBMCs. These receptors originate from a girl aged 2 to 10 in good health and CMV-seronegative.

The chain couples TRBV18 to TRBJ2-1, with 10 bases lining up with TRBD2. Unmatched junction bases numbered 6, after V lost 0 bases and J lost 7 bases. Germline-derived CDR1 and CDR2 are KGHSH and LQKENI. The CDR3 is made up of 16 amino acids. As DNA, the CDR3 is TGTGCCAGCTCACCACCCAGAGCGGGAGGGCCGAATGAGCAGTTCTTC. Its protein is CASSPPRAGGPNEQFF. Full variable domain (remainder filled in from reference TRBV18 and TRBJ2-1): NAGVMQNPRHLVRRRGQEARLRCSPMKGHSHVYWYRQLPEEGLKFMVYLQKENIIDESGMPKERFSAEFPKEGPSILRIQQVVRGDSAAYFCASSPPRAGGPNEQFFGPGTRLTVL.

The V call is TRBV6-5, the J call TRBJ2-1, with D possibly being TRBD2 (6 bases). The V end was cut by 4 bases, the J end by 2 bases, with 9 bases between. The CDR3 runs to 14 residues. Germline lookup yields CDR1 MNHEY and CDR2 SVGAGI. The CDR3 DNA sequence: TGTGCCAGCAGTTTCGGAGGGACCTACAATGAGCAGTTCTTC. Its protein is CASSFGGTYNEQFF.

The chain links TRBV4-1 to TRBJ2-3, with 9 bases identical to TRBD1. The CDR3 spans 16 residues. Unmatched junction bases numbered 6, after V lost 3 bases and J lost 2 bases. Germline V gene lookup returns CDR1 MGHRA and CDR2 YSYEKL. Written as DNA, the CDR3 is TGCGCCAGCAGCCAGGGAAACAGGGGGCACACAGATACGCAGTATTTT. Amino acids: CASSQGNRGHTDTQYF.

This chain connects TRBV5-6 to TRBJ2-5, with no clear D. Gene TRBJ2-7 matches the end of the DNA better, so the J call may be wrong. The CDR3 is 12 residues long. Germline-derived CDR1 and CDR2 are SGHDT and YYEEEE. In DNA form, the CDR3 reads TGTGCCAGCAGCTTTACCTTCAACGAGCAGTACTTC. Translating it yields CASSFTFNEQYF.

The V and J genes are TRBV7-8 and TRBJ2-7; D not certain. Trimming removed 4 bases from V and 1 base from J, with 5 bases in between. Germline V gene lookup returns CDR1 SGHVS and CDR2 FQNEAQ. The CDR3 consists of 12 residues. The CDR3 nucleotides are TGTGCCAGCAGCTCCCGTTCCTACGAGCAGTACTTC. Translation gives CASSSRSYEQYF.

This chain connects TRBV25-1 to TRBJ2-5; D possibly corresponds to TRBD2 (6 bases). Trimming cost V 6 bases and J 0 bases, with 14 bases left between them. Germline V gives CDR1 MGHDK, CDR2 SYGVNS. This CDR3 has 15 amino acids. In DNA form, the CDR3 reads TGTGCCAGCAGCGAGCGCGGGGACTACCAAGAGACCCAGTACTTC. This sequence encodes CASSERGDYQETQYF.

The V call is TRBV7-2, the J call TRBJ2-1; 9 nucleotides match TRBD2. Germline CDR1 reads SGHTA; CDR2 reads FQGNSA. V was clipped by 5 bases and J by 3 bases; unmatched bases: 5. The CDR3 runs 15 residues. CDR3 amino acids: CASSPPSGNYNEQFF. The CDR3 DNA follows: TGTGCCAGCAGCCCCCCTAGCGGGAACTACAATGAGCAGTTCTTC.

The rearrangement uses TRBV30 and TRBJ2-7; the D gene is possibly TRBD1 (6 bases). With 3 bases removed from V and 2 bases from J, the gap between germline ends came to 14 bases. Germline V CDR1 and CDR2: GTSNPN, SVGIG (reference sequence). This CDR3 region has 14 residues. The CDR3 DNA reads TGTGCCTGGAGGCCACTGGACAGTCCCTACGAGCAGTACTTC. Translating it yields CAWRPLDSPYEQYF.

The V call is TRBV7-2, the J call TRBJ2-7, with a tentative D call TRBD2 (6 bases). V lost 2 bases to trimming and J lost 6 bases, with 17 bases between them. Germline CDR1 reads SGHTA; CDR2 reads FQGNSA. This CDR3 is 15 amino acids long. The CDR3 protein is CASSLSLAYKIEQYF. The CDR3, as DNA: TGTGCCAGCAGCTTATCGCTAGCGTACAAAATCGAGCAGTACTTC.

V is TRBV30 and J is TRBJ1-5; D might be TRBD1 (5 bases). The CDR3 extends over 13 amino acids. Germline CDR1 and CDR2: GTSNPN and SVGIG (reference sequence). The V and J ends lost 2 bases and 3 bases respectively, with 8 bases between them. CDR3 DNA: TGTGCCTGGAGTCAGGGTTTCAATCAGCCCCAGCATTTT. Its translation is CAWSQGFNQPQHF.

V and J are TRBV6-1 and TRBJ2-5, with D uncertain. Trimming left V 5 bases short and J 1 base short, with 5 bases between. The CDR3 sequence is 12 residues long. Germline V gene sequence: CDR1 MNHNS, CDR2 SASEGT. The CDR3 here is CASSIGQETQYF. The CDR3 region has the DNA TGTGCCAGCAGTATCGGCCAAGAGACCCAGTACTTC.

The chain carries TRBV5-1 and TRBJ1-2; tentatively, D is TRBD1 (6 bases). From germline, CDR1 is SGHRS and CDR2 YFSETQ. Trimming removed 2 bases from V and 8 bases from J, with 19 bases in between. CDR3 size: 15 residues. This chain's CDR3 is CASSLTGAGDIGYTF. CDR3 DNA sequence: TGCGCCAGCAGCTTAACAGGAGCGGGGGACATAGGCTACACCTTC.

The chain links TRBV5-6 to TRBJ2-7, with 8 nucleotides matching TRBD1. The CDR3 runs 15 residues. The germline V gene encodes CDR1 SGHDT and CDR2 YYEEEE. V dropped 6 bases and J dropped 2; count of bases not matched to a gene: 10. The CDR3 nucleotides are TGTGCCAGCACCAAGAATGGACAGGGCACCTACGAGCAGTACTTC. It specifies CASTKNGQGTYEQYF.

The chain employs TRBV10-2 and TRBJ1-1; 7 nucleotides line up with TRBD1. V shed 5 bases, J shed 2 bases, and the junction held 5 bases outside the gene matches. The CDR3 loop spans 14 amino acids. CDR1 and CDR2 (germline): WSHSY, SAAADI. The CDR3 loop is CASSRQGRNTEAFF. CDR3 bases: TGCGCCAGCAGTCGACAGGGAAGAAACACTGAAGCTTTCTTT.

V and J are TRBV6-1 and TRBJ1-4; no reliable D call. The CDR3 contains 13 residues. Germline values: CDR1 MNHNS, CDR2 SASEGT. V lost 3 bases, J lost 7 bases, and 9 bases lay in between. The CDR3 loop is CASSDGESEKLFF. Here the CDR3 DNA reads TGTGCCAGCAGTGATGGGGAGAGTGAAAAACTGTTTTTT.

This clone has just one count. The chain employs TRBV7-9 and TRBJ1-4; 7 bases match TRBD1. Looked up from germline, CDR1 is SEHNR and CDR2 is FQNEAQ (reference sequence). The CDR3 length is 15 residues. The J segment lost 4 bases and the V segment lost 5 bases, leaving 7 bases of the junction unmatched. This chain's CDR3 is CASSVDRALNEKLFF. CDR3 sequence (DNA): TGTGCCAGCAGCGTCGACAGGGCCCTTAATGAAAAACTGTTTTTT.